A single sample gave rise to the 28 T cell receptor beta chains below, sequenced in a study of molecular identifiers for immune sequencing clone quantification. TCRdb re-called the PCR reads with MiXCR, one entry per CDR3 protein. Among some 590,000 distinct CDR3 sequences listed, about 25% were seen once. Sequenced sample: naive CD8+ T cells from blood, with Jurkat cell RNA spiked in. Documented subset: FACS-sorted CD8+CD4-CCR7+CD45RA+ naive T cells. These receptors were taken from a human donor in good health. Some libraries in this study had Jurkat cell RNA spiked in.

A few counts support this clonotype. The V call is TRBV6-2 or TRBV6-3, the J call TRBJ1-3; a possible D gene is TRBD1 (5 bases). The CDR3 sequence is 18 residues long. V lost 2 bases and J 2 bases, leaving 19 bases between the germline ends. Germline V lookup: CDR1 MNHEY, CDR2 SVGEGT. The CDR3 sequence is CASSYRGRSTIPGNTIYF. The CDR3 DNA reads as TGTGCCAGCAGTTACAGGGGACGGTCCACTATTCCTGGAAACACCATATATTTT.

This chain joins TRBV6-1 and TRBJ2-7, with a possible D match to TRBD1 (5 bases). Trimming cost V 2 bases and J 3 bases, with 8 bases left between them. CDR3 length: 13 residues. Germline values: CDR1 MNHNS, CDR2 SASEGT. Here the CDR3 reads CASSERGLYEQYF. Written as DNA, the CDR3 is TGTGCCAGCAGTGAAAGGGGTCTCTACGAGCAGTACTTC.

This clonotype was detected only a few times. The chain uses TRBV4-2 and TRBJ2-3; perhaps TRBD2 as D (6 bases). The CDR3 totals 18 residues. The germline V gene has CDR1 LGHNA and CDR2 YNFKEQ. Trimming removed 1 base from V and 2 bases from J, with 19 bases in between. CDR3 nucleotide sequence: TGTGCCAGCAGCCAAGGGGGGGACTTCCTAAATCCCACAGATACGCAGTATTTT. Translation gives CASSQGGDFLNPTDTQYF.

The genes are TRBV24-1 and TRBJ1-5; TRBD1 is a possible D gene (5 bases). This CDR3 has 15 amino acids. Germline lookup yields CDR1 KGHDR and CDR2 SFDVKD. The ends were cut back, 3 bases at V and 4 bases at J, with 12 bases in the middle. This chain's CDR3 is CATSDGGGINQPQHF. The CDR3 region has the DNA TGTGCCACCAGTGATGGCGGGGGGATAAATCAGCCCCAGCATTTT.

This clonotype occurred many times. This chain uses TRBV9 with TRBJ2-2; TRBD2 matches 10 bases. V lost 3 bases, J lost 6 bases, and 8 bases stayed unmatched. Germline loops: CDR1 SGDLS, CDR2 YYNGEE. The CDR3 runs 16 residues. The CDR3 sequence is CASSASSGSGPGELFF. The DNA for the CDR3 is TGTGCCAGCAGCGCGTCTAGCGGGAGCGGGCCCGGGGAGCTGTTTTTT.

This clonotype was seen only once. This chain links TRBV7-2 with TRBJ2-1, with D possibly matching TRBD2 (7 bases). The CDR3 is 18 residues long. V was shortened by 1 base and J by 5 bases, with 21 bases between the two germline ends. Looked up from germline, CDR1 is SGHTA and CDR2 is FQGNSA. In nucleotides, the CDR3 is TGTGCCAGCAGCTTAGGAGGGGGGGCATCCCTCACTAACAATGAGCAGTTCTTC. Protein product: CASSLGGGASLTNNEQFF. Full variable domain (outside the CDR3, taken from reference TRBV7-2 and TRBJ2-1): GAGVSQSPSNKVTEKGKDVELRCDPISGHTALYWYRQSLGQGLEFLIYFQGNSAPDKSGLPSDRFSAERTGGSVSTLTIQRTQQEDSAVYLCASSLGGGASLTNNEQFFGPGTRLTVL.

This clonotype showed up just a few times. The chain combines TRBV7-9 with TRBJ2-1; unclear D gene. V lost 5 bases and J 0 bases, leaving 17 bases between the germline ends. In germline, CDR1 is SEHNR, CDR2 FQNEAQ (reference sequence). The CDR3 extends over 17 amino acids. Here the CDR3 DNA reads TGTGCCAGCAGCCTTGGCCCCAGGTCCGCCTCCTACAATGAGCAGTTCTTC. It is translated as CASSLGPRSASYNEQFF.

V gene TRBV5-4 combines with J gene TRBJ2-2; a weak D match, TRBD1 (5 bases). The CDR3 contains 13 residues. CDR1 is SGHNT and CDR2 is YYREEE in the germline V gene (reference sequence). In nucleotides, the CDR3 is TGTGCTCCAAGAGACAGCAACACCGGGGAGCTGTTTTTT. It yields the protein CAPRDSNTGELFF.

The table lists this clonotype with many counts. V gene TRBV28 combines with J gene TRBJ1-1, with a tentative D call TRBD1 (5 bases). Germline CDR1 and CDR2: MDHEN and SYDVKM. Trimming left V 5 bases short and J 0 bases short, with 7 bases between. This CDR3 is 13 amino acids long. The CDR3 here is CASSDRVNTEAFF. The CDR3 DNA is TGTGCCAGCAGTGACAGAGTGAACACTGAAGCTTTCTTT.

This sequence joins TRBV24-1 and TRBJ2-7, with 11 bases identical to TRBD2. This CDR3 region has 15 residues. Germline trimming cut 2 bases from V and 6 bases from J; bases unmatched to any gene: 5. The germline V gene has CDR1 KGHDR and CDR2 SFDVKD. The chain's CDR3 is CATSDSLAGVGEQYF. The CDR3 coding sequence is TGTGCCACCAGTGATTCACTAGCGGGAGTGGGCGAGCAGTACTTC.

This chain connects TRBV20-1 to TRBJ2-1; D gene unclear. The CDR3 length is 15 residues. Germline CDR1 and CDR2: DFQATT and SNEGSKA (reference sequence). V lost 0 bases and J lost 9, with 18 bases in between. The CDR3 spells CSAREVPPPRTEQFF. In DNA, the CDR3 is TGCAGTGCTAGAGAGGTCCCGCCCCCGAGGACTGAGCAGTTCTTC.

The chain links TRBV5-6 to TRBJ1-1; no firm D call. Per germline, CDR1 SGHDT and CDR2 YYEEEE. CDR3 length: 14 amino acids. V lost 0 bases to trimming and J lost 5 bases, with 11 bases between them. CDR3 amino acids: CASSLGWTATEAFF. The DNA for the CDR3 is TGTGCCAGCAGCTTGGGTTGGACCGCAACTGAAGCTTTCTTT.

Note on this clonotype: A much larger clone is a single base away; this may be a read error. The J gene is TRBJ2-5, the V gene TRBV5-1; D not resolved. The CDR3 extends over 12 amino acids. The germline V gene encodes CDR1 SGHRS and CDR2 YFSETQ. The CDR3 region is CAGRGLGETQYF. For the CDR3, the DNA is TGCGCCGGCAGAGGTTTGGGAGAGACCCAGTACTTC.

This clonotype was counted at least ten times. The chain recombines TRBV14 with TRBJ1-1; no clear D gene. V lost 4 bases to trimming and J lost 6 bases, with 15 bases between them. Germline-derived CDR1 and CDR2 are SGHDN and FVKESK. The CDR3 loop spans 14 amino acids. The CDR3 reads CASSRYSKFAEAFF. CDR3 DNA: TGTGCCAGCAGCCGCTATAGTAAGTTTGCTGAAGCTTTCTTT.

J is TRBJ2-3 and V is TRBV29-1; 9 nucleotides match TRBD2. J gave up 0 bases and V 6 bases, and 25 bases lay outside the gene matches. The CDR3 covers 21 residues. The germline V gene encodes CDR1 SQVTM and CDR2 ANQGSEA. CDR3: CSVGGRIPLGGGAFSTDTQYF. For the CDR3, the DNA is TGCAGCGTCGGGGGCCGTATACCCTTAGGCGGGGGGGCTTTCAGCACAGATACGCAGTATTTT.

V is TRBV6-4 and J is TRBJ1-1; unclear D gene. This CDR3 is built from 13 residues. The V end was cut by 0 bases, the J end by 1 base, with 3 bases between. CDR1 and CDR2 from the germline V gene are MRHNA and SNTAGT. CDR3 sequence: CASSDSWNTEAFF. CDR3 nucleotides: TGTGCCAGCAGTGACTCATGGAACACTGAAGCTTTCTTT.

This clonotype was observed a handful of times. This sequence joins TRBV13 and TRBJ2-7; the match to TRBD1 covers 7 bases. This CDR3 spans 17 amino acids. Germline values: CDR1 PRHDT, CDR2 FYEKMQ (reference sequence). V dropped 5 bases and J dropped 2; count of bases not matched to a gene: 15. The CDR3 region has the DNA TGTGCCAGCAGCCTATCCCTCGCCCAGGGGGATCCCTACGAGCAGTACTTC. It codes for CASSLSLAQGDPYEQYF.

The rearrangement links TRBV7-6 to TRBJ2-2; D unresolved. Trimming left V 2 bases short and J 8 bases short, with 6 bases between. CDR1 SGHVS and CDR2 FNYEAQ come from the germline V gene. There are 12 residues in the CDR3. The CDR3 spells CASSLLLGELFF. The CDR3 DNA reads TGTGCCAGCAGCTTATTATTGGGGGAGCTGTTTTTT. The full variable domain, with the rest looked up from reference TRBV7-6 and TRBJ2-2, is GAGVSQSPRYKVTKRGQDVALRCDPISGHVSLYWYRQALGQGPEFLTYFNYEAQQDKSGLPNDRFSAERPEGSISTLTIQRTEQRDSAMYRCASSLLLGELFFGEGSRLTVL.

The rearrangement joins TRBV3-1 to TRBJ1-4; the D is unclear. This CDR3 region has 13 residues. Deletions cut 4 bases from V and 4 bases from J, with 7 bases between. Per the germline V gene, CDR1 is LGHDT and CDR2 is YNNKEL (reference sequence). CDR3 DNA sequence: TGTGCCAGCAGCCTGTCCTATAATGAAAAACTGTTTTTT. Protein product: CASSLSYNEKLFF.

The chain combines TRBV25-1 with TRBJ2-1; D not certain. Germline loops: CDR1 MGHDK, CDR2 SYGVNS. Trimming removed 6 bases from V and 1 base from J, with 13 bases in between. This CDR3 region has 15 residues. CDR3 nucleotides: TGTGCCAGCAGCGACAATCCCTTGTCCTACAATGAGCAGTTCTTC. Translation gives CASSDNPLSYNEQFF.

To note about this clonotype: This may arise from a read error, as a much more abundant clone is one base away. CDR3 sequence reads: CSVPSGGGIDERFF. The DNA of the CDR3 is TGCAGCGTTCCCAGCGGCGGGGGCATTGATGAGCGGTTCTTC. The V gene is TRBV29-1, the J gene TRBJ2-1, with D maybe TRBD2 (7 bases). In germline, CDR1 is SQVTM, CDR2 ANQGSEA. The CDR3 runs 14 residues.

This clonotype has ten or more counts. The chain joins TRBV4-3 to TRBJ2-7; a weak D match, TRBD2 (5 bases). Germline lookup yields CDR1 LGHNA and CDR2 YSLEER. The CDR3 has 13 residues. V gave up 0 bases and J gave up 5 bases, with 8 bases separating them. CDR3 residues: CASSQDPGNEQYF. CDR3 nucleotides: TGCGCCAGCAGCCAAGATCCGGGGAACGAGCAGTACTTC.

This clonotype was counted at least ten times. The chain combines TRBV4-3 with TRBJ2-3, with 7 nucleotides matching TRBD1. Germline assignment: CDR1 LGHNA and CDR2 YSLEER. Trimming took 3 bases from V and 0 from J; bases not matched to a gene: 3. The CDR3 has 15 residues. This chain's CDR3 is CASSQRGLSTDTQYF. CDR3 bases: TGCGCCAGCAGCCAGAGGGGGCTGAGCACAGATACGCAGTATTTT.

This clonotype was seen ten or more times. This chain joins TRBV14 and TRBJ2-7; possibly TRBD1 for D (5 bases). This CDR3 spans 13 amino acids. Trimming left V 5 bases short and J 7 bases short, with 15 bases between. Per germline, CDR1 SGHDN and CDR2 FVKESK. The CDR3 here is CASSLPGSGEQYF. CDR3 in DNA: TGTGCCAGCAGCTTACCAGGGTCTGGAGAGCAGTACTTC.

This chain links TRBV4-3 with TRBJ2-7; no firm D call. Looked up from germline, CDR1 is LGHNA and CDR2 is YSLEER. Deletions cut 0 bases from V and 1 base from J, with 16 bases between. The CDR3 spans 17 residues. The CDR3, as DNA: TGCGCCAGCAGCCAAGATCTTGACGTCCCGTTTTCCTACGAGCAGTACTTC. Protein sequence: CASSQDLDVPFSYEQYF.

This clonotype was detected only a few times. V and J are TRBV27 and TRBJ1-4; D call uncertain. CDR3 length equals 13 residues. CDR1 and CDR2 from the germline V gene are MNHEY and SMNVEV (reference sequence). Trimming took 2 bases from V and 4 from J, leaving 5 bases between them. The CDR3 spells CASSLGFNEKLFF. The CDR3 DNA is TGTGCCAGCAGTTTAGGGTTTAATGAAAAACTGTTTTTT.

This chain uses TRBV5-1 with TRBJ2-5; D possibly corresponds to TRBD2 (5 bases). This CDR3 comprises 15 residues. The V and J ends lost 6 bases and 5 bases respectively, with 20 bases between them. Germline CDR1 SGHRS, CDR2 YFSETQ. CDR3 DNA: TGCGCCAGCAACCCTGGCGGGTTGGCCGGTGAGACCCAGTACTTC. It specifies CASNPGGLAGETQYF.

Concerning this clonotype: A much larger clone lies a single base off, so this may be a read error. This chain uses TRBV11-2 with TRBJ2-5; TRBD2 is a possible D gene (6 bases). Germline V gene lookup returns CDR1 SGHAT and CDR2 FQNNGV. The CDR3 is 15 amino acids. The chain's CDR3 is CASSRAAGLQETQHF. CDR3 coding DNA: TGTGCCAGCAGCCGCGCGGCGGGGCTTCAAGAGACCCAGCACTTC.